The 16 T cell receptor beta chains given below trace back to one sample, sequenced in a study of blood T cell repertoires in COVID-19. This table comes from immunoSEQ multiplex PCR, and its TCRdb copy is limited to in-frame clones, with some not included. In the table there are 250,000 or so clones, less than 95% of which are singletons. Material: PBMCs or T cells enriched from blood (not recorded which). These receptors came from a man between 40 and 49 years old who had been exposed to COVID-19.

V and J are TRBV21-1 and TRBJ2-2; the DNA was not compared with TRBD2, the D call given in the table. TRBV21-1 represents a pseudogene. CDR3 length: 17 amino acids. The CDR3 nucleotides read TGTGCCAGCAGCAAAGCGGGACTAGCGGGTGTCACCGGGGAGCTGTTTTTT. Its protein product is CASSKAGLAGVTGELFF.

This chain links TRBV3-1 (or the pseudogene TRBV3-2) with TRBJ2-1; 7 bases line up with TRBD2. With 4 bases clipped from V and 6 bases from J, the junction kept 6 bases outside the gene matches. Germline V gene lookup returns CDR1 LGHDT and CDR2 YNNKEL (reference sequence). The CDR3 covers 14 residues. The CDR3 DNA reads TGTGCCAGCAGCCCTCGACTAGCTAGCAATGAGCAGTTCTTC. It yields the protein CASSPRLASNEQFF.

This chain links TRBV9 with TRBJ2-7; TRBD1 aligns across 10 bases. The V gene end was trimmed by 2 bases and the J gene end by 3 bases; junction bases not matched to a gene: 8. Germline V lookup: CDR1 SGDLS, CDR2 YYNGEE. This CDR3 region has 16 residues. CDR3 coding DNA: TGTGCCAGCAGCGTTGGAGCCGGGACAGGGGACTACGAGCAGTACTTC. It translates to CASSVGAGTGDYEQYF.

Note on this clone: The sample has other DNA sequences that encode this CDR3 too. The chain employs TRBV19 and TRBJ1-1; no firm D call. The CDR3 has 13 amino acids. V was clipped by 1 base and J by 0 bases, with 3 bases between them. Germline loops: CDR1 LNHDA, CDR2 SQIVND (reference sequence). The CDR3 reads CASSIALNTEAFF. Here the CDR3 DNA reads TGTGCCAGTAGTATAGCTCTGAACACTGAAGCTTTCTTT.

J is TRBJ1-4 and V is TRBV25-1; 11 bases are a match to TRBD1. The CDR3 is made up of 15 amino acids. V was clipped by 5 bases and J by 8 bases; unmatched bases: 7. The germline gives CDR1 MGHDK, CDR2 SYGVNS. The CDR3 sequence: CASSRAGTGGEKLFF. CDR3 bases: TGTGCCAGCAGTAGAGCCGGGACAGGGGGGGAAAAACTGTTTTTT.

This chain connects TRBV5-1 to TRBJ2-7; D is ambiguous. With 1 base removed from V and 5 bases from J, the gap between germline ends came to 10 bases. This CDR3 region has 13 residues. Germline V CDR1 and CDR2: SGHRS, YFSETQ. The CDR3 DNA follows: TGCGCCAGCAGCTTGACCCTATTCCACGAGCAGTACTTC. This gives the protein CASSLTLFHEQYF.

This clone was recorded only once. The J gene is TRBJ2-7, the V gene TRBV27, with unresolved D. Trimming shortened V by 3 bases and J by 2 bases, and 14 bases separated the two germline ends. Germline assignment: CDR1 MNHEY and CDR2 SMNVEV (reference sequence). This CDR3 contains 15 residues. CDR3 bases: TGTGCCAGCAGTTTCGGCACCCCTAGTCCCTACGAGCAGTACTTC. It encodes CASSFGTPSPYEQYF.

The chain carries TRBV28 and TRBJ1-3; the D gene is possibly TRBD1 (5 bases). Germline-derived CDR1 and CDR2 are MDHEN and SYDVKM. V was cut by 3 bases and J by 2 bases, with 14 bases left in between. CDR3 length: 16 amino acids. The CDR3 loop is CASSFSSGDPGNTIYF. CDR3 DNA sequence: TGTGCCAGCAGTTTTTCATCGGGGGATCCTGGAAACACCATATATTTT.

The chain employs TRBV14 and TRBJ2-7; 7 bases are shared with TRBD2. Per germline, CDR1 SGHDN and CDR2 FVKESK. This CDR3 region has 14 residues. V trimming: 3 bases; J trimming: 3 bases; junction bases outside the gene matches: 5. DNA for the CDR3: TGTGCCAGCAGCCACCGTTCGGGAGGCTACGAGCAGTACTTC. This sequence encodes CASSHRSGGYEQYF.

The chain recombines TRBV4-1 with TRBJ2-7; 7 bases are shared with TRBD1. Germline CDR1 is MGHRA and CDR2 is YSYEKL. There are 16 residues in the CDR3. With V trimmed by 0 bases and J by 3 bases, 8 bases remained unmatched. The CDR3 sequence is CASSQDEGAPNYEQYF. The CDR3 coding sequence is TGCGCCAGCAGCCAAGATGAGGGGGCTCCTAACTACGAGCAGTACTTC.

The CDR3 nucleotides are TGCGCCAGCAGCGGGACTTCGGAGGGCTACACCTTC. Amino acid sequence: CASSGTSEGYTF. The chain links TRBV10-2 to TRBJ1-2; possible D gene TRBD1, 5 bases. Trimming took 6 bases from V and 8 from J, leaving 13 bases between them. The CDR3 runs 12 residues. The germline gives CDR1 WSHSY, CDR2 SAAADI.

This chain connects TRBV10-3 to TRBJ1-1; 9 bases match TRBD1. Germline V gives CDR1 ENHRY, CDR2 SYGVKD. V shed 4 bases, J shed 1 base, and the junction held 7 bases outside the gene matches. This CDR3 contains 16 residues. For the CDR3, the DNA is TGTGCCATCAGTGGGACAGGGGTTGGGGGGAACACTGAAGCTTTCTTT. Protein sequence: CAISGTGVGGNTEAFF.

The chain has TRBV5-4 and TRBJ2-2; a weak D match, TRBD1 (6 bases). V was clipped by 7 bases and J by 3 bases, with 19 bases between them. The CDR3 has 16 residues. Germline V lookup: CDR1 SGHNT, CDR2 YYREEE (reference sequence). CDR3 bases: TGTGCCAGCTCGACCCCCTCGAGGGGGTACACCGGGGAGCTGTTTTTT. Translating gives CASSTPSRGYTGELFF. The variable domain in full, with the rest retrieved from reference TRBV5-4 and TRBJ2-2, is ETGVTQSPTHLIKTRGQQVTLRCSSQSGHNTVSWYQQALGQGPQFIFQYYREEENGRGNFPPRFSGLQFPNYSSELNVNALELDDSALYLCASSTPSRGYTGELFFGEGSRLTVL.

The V call is TRBV15, the J call TRBJ2-2; the D is unclear. The germline V gene encodes CDR1 LNHNV and CDR2 YYDKDF (reference sequence). Trimming took 1 base from V and 1 from J, leaving 7 bases between them. The CDR3 length is 15 residues. The CDR3, as DNA: TGTGCCACCAGCAGAGCCCCCCTGAACACCGGGGAGCTGTTTTTT. This gives the protein CATSRAPLNTGELFF.

This clone has a single count. The chain has TRBV7-2 and TRBJ2-5; TRBD2 agrees at 11 bases. This CDR3 is built from 17 residues. V shed 1 base and J 0 bases; nucleotides not matched to a gene: 4. The germline V gene encodes CDR1 SGHTA and CDR2 FQGNSA. The CDR3 protein is CASSLVRTSGYQETQYF. CDR3 nucleotides: TGTGCCAGCAGCTTAGTTCGGACTAGCGGGTACCAAGAGACCCAGTACTTC.

The rearrangement links TRBV12-1 to TRBJ2-1; the table's D call TRBD1 went unverified against the DNA. TRBV12-1 is listed as a pseudogene. This CDR3 contains 15 residues. The CDR3 DNA follows: TGTGCCAGCAGCCCCGACCGGGACAGGGGTTATGAGCAGTTCTTC. Translation: CASSPDRDRGYEQFF.